The 2 T cell receptor beta chains reported below all come from one sample, sequenced in a study of naive and memory T cell subsets. Two oligonucleotides, mixed equimolar, formed the beta constant-region primer covering TRBC1 and TRBC2. The ligated cDNA underwent four PCR rounds using SP2 and nested alpha and beta constant-region primers. Each CDR3 protein gets one entry after TCRdb re-called the UMI-ligation and nested PCR reads with MiXCR. Here the sample spans roughly 83,000 distinct CDR3 sequences, approximately 10% being singletons. Their antigens are not known. General observations from the study: Possibly reflecting memory cells re-expressing CD45RA, a few larger clonotypes occurred in naive repertoires, especially CD8.

Sequenced: naive CD4+ T cells from blood. These receptors were collected from a human donor in good health.

This clonotype turned up a few times. The chain links TRBV6-2 or TRBV6-3 to TRBJ2-7; D unclear. Trimming pared 5 bases from V and 2 bases from J, leaving 7 bases between. The CDR3 sequence is 12 residues long. CDR1 is MNHEY, CDR2 SVGEGT, per germline. CDR3 nucleotides: TGTGCCAGCAGTACAACACCCTACGAGCAGTACTTC. This sequence encodes CASSTTPYEQYF.

In this sample, this clonotype turned up many times. The rearrangement joins TRBV4-3 to TRBJ2-6; D gene unclear. The CDR3 consists of 16 residues. V gave up 0 bases and J gave up 0 bases, with 6 bases separating them. Per germline, CDR1 LGHNA and CDR2 YSLEER. Here the CDR3 reads CASSQDWNSGANVLTF. The CDR3 coding sequence is TGCGCCAGCAGCCAAGATTGGAACTCTGGGGCCAACGTCCTGACTTTC.